The entry below gives a single TCR beta chain sequence along with its context. This clone is judged medium-sized (0.01 to 0.1%). Its recognized antigen is unknown. Read data end 3 residues before the CDR3 end; the end is taken from the germline J gene. The sample comes from a study of T cell clonality in common variable immunodeficiency (dated by TCRdb to about 2015). Overall study results and their limits: Compared with healthy controls, CVID subjects showed increased TCRbeta clonality (t-test p = 0.018), a feature most characteristic of about a third of subjects. Fewer deletions and N-nucleotide insertions were reportedly observed in CVID TCRbeta sequences, and highly modified clones with 13 or more V deletions were reportedly absent from CVID TCRbeta sequences. Despite equal DNA input, controls averaged about 81,820 unique sequences per sample versus 30,000 to 40,000 in CVID samples. CVID subjects shared fewer TCRbeta clones with each other than healthy controls did (p < 0.0001). It was noted by the authors that sequencing of the repertoires of T cell subpopulations would be needed to clarify the cause of the increased clonality in CVID. Patient heterogeneity within the CVID cohort put limits on correlating repertoire features with clinical complications.

Standard criteria were used to diagnose CVID, namely serum IgG, IgA and/or IgM reduced below the normal range together with specific antibody deficiency. There were some 42 subjects in the CVID group (about 29 male and around 15 female), ranging in age from about 8 to 70 years, with a mean age of around 40. Most of the CVID patients and most of the healthy controls were of Caucasian heritage. At the time of study participation, every CVID subject had been on replacement immunoglobulin therapy for one year or longer. When blood was collected, none of the CVID subjects were ill or on immunomodulatory or immunosuppressive medication. Heparinized peripheral whole blood samples of roughly 5 to 8.5 ml were obtained from each donor. Genomic DNA from adults with common variable immune deficiency (CVID) and from healthy adult controls was the source for sequencing TCRbeta CDR3 repertoires. Diluted blood was subjected to density centrifugation over Hypaque 1077 or Ficoll-Paque for isolation of peripheral blood mononuclear cells. Genomic DNA was extracted from unsorted mononuclear cells by Qiagen column purification or by a centrifugation-based method.

For sequencing, equivalent amounts of genomic DNA were input from CVID and control samples. For every sample, a 60 bp segment covering the rearranged TCRbeta CDR3 region was amplified and then sequenced. The immunoSEQ assay, a bias-corrected multiplex PCR combined with high-throughput sequencing, was used to amplify TCRbeta. The study's own analysis went as follows. Each unique nucleotide sequence was treated as a clone and annotated with V, D and J genes, copy number and frequency. Sequences were labeled productive if in frame, and non-productive if out of frame or containing stop codons. As previously described, clonality was computed from Shannon's entropy. Mean CDR3 Kyte-Doolittle hydropathy was derived from the predicted amino acid sequences of productive clones. Hierarchical clustering of scaled V gene usage was performed with the R hclust function using Manhattan distance and complete linkage. To assess clone sharing by CDR3 amino acid sequence, 12 repertoires per group were resampled over 100 rounds. The repertoires were searched for some 70 published EBV-specific TCRbeta sequences and almost 250 published CMV-specific TCRbeta sequences. After a couple of CVID samples that produced fewer than 10,000 sequences were dropped from the analysis, roughly 42 CVID repertoires remained. Held by TCRdb, this immuneACCESS table contains in-frame sequences only and omits some clones. Under half of the omission traces to an unresolved V gene where checked; the cause of the rest is unknown. V and J calls and clone size come straight from that table; D and trimming were deduced from the DNA. This sample includes roughly 34,000 clones, and none of them was observed just once. 6% to 8% of the sample comes from the top ten.

The germline V gene yields SQVTM for CDR1 and ANQGSEA for CDR2. The CDR3 covers 13 residues, taking in both the cysteine and the phenylalanine. Part of the CDR3 DNA is given, 30 bases translated from base 1. V gives up 7 bases and J gives up 3 bases, and the segment between their germline ends measures 14 bases. The specimen sequenced was peripheral blood mononuclear cells. The chain uses TRBV29-1 and TRBJ2-3; a tentative D match to TRBD1 spans 6 bases. The clonotype originates from a human donor with common variable immunodeficiency. The sequenced CDR3 bases are TGCAGCGGAGTGAGGGGGAGTACAGATACG. This yields the protein CSGVRGSTDT. The entire CDR3 is CSGVRGSTDTQYF.